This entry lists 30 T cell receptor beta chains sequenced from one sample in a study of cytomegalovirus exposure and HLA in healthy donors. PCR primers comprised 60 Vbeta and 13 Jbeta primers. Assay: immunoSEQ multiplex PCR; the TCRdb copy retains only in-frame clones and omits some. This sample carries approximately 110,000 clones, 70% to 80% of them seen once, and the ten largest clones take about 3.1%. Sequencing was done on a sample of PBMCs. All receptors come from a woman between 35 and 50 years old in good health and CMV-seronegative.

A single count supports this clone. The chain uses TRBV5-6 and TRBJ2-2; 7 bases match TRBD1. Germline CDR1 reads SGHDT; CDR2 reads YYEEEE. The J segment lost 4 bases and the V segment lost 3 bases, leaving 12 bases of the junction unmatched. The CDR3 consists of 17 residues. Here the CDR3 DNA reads TGTGCCAGCAGCTCGGCCCCCGGCAGGGACAGCACCGGGGAGCTGTTTTTT. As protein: CASSSAPGRDSTGELFF. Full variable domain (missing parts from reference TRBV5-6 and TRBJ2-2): DAGVTQSPTHLIKTRGQQVTLRCSPKSGHDTVSWYQQALGQGPQFIFQYYEEEERQRGNFPDRFSGHQFPNYSSELNVNALLLGDSALYLCASSSAPGRDSTGELFFGEGSRLTVL.

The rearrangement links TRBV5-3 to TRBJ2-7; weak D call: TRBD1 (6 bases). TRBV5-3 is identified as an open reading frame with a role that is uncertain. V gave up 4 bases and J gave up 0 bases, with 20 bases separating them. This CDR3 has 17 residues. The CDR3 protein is CARSEAPTGKGSYEQYF. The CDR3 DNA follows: TGTGCCAGAAGCGAGGCCCCTACAGGGAAGGGCTCCTACGAGCAGTACTTC.

Written as DNA, the CDR3 is TGTGCCAGCAGCCGAAAGGGACAGAGCTCTGGAAACACCATATATTTT. It specifies CASSRKGQSSGNTIYF. The chain recombines TRBV7-2 with TRBJ1-3; TRBD1 aligns across 7 bases. The CDR3 runs 16 residues. The junction had 7 bases not matched to a gene; V was cut back by 5 bases and J by 0 bases. Germline V CDR1 and CDR2: SGHTA, FQGNSA.

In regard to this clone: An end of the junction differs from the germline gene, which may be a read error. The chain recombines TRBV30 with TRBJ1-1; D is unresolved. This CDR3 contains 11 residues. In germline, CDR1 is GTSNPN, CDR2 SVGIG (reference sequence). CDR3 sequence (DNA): TGTGCCTGGAGTCCCGGGGAGGGAGAAGAGTTT. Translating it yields CAWSPGEGEEF.

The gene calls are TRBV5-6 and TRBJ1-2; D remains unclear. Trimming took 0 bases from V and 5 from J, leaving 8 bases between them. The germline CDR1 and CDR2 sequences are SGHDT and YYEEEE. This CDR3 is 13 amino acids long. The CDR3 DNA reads TGTGCCAGCAGCTTGGGGGCAGCTTATGGCTACACCTTC. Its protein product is CASSLGAAYGYTF.

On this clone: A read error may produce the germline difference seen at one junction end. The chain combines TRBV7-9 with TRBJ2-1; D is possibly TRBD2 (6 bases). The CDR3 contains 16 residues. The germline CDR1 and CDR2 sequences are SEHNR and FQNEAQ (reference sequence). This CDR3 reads CSSSFKWGESYNEQFF. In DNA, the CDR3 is TGTTCCAGCAGCTTTAAGTGGGGGGAGTCTTACAATGAGCAGTTCTTC.

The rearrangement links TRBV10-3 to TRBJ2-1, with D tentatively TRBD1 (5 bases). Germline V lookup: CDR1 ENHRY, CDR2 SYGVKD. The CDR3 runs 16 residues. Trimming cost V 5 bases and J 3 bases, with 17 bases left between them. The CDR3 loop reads CAISQSTGSHYNEQFF. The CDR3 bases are TGTGCCATCAGTCAATCAACAGGATCTCACTACAATGAGCAGTTCTTC.

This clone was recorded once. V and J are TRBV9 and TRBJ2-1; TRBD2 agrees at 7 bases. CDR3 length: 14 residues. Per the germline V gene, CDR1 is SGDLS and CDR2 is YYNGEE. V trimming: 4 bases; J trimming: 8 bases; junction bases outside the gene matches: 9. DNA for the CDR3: TGTGCCAGCAGCCCCCATGGGGGGGGTGATGAGCAGTTCTTC. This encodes CASSPHGGGDEQFF. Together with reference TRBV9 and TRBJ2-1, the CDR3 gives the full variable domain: DSGVTQTPKHLITATGQRVTLRCSPRSGDLSVYWYQQSLDQGLQFLIQYYNGEERAKGNILERFSAQQFPDLHSELNLSSLELGDSALYFCASSPHGGGDEQFFGPGTRLTVL.

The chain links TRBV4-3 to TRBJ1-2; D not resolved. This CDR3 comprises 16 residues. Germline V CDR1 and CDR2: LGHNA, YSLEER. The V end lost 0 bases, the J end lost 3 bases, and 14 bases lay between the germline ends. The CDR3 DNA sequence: TGCGCCAGCAGCCAAGAATTCCTAGAGAGATACTATGGCTACACCTTC. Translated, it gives CASSQEFLERYYGYTF.

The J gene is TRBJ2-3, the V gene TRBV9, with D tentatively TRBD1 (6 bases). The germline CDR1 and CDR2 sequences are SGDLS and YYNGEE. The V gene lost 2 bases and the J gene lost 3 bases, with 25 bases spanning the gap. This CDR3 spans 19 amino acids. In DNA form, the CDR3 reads TGTGCCAGCAGCGTTGCGACAGGCGGAAATCTTCCGGATACAGATACGCAGTATTTT. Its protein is CASSVATGGNLPDTDTQYF.

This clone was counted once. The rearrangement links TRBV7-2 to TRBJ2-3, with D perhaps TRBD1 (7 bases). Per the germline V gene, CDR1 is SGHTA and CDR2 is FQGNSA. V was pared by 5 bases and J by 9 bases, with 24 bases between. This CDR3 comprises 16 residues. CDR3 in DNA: TGTGCCAGCAGCCCCGAAGGGACGACAGGGAGGAACACGCAGTATTTT. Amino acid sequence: CASSPEGTTGRNTQYF.

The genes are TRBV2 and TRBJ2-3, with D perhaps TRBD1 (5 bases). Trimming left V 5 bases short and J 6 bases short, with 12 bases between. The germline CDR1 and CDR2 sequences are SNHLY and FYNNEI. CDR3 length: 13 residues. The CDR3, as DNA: TGTGCCAGCAGTAGACAGACCCTGGATACGCAGTATTTT. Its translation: CASSRQTLDTQYF. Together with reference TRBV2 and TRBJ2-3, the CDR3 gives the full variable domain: EPEVTQTPSHQVTQMGQEVILRCVPISNHLYFYWYRQILGQKVEFLVSFYNNEISEKSEIFDDQFSVERPDGSNFTLKIRSTKLEDSAMYFCASSRQTLDTQYFGPGTRLTVL.

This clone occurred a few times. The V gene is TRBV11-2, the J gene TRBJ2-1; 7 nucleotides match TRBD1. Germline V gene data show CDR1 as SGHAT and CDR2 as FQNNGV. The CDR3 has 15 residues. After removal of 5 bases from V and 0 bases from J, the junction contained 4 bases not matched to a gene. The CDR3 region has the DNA TGTGCCAGCAGCCGTGGGACAGTCTCCTACAATGAGCAGTTCTTC. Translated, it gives CASSRGTVSYNEQFF.

Here the CDR3 DNA reads TGTGCTAGTGGTATCAGATCAGATACGCAGTATTTT. Translating it yields CASGIRSDTQYF. The chain couples TRBV12-5 to TRBJ2-3; D unresolved. The germline V and J ends were trimmed by 5 bases and 4 bases, with 7 bases remaining between them. This CDR3 spans 12 amino acids. CDR1 LGHNT and CDR2 FRNRAP come from the germline V gene.

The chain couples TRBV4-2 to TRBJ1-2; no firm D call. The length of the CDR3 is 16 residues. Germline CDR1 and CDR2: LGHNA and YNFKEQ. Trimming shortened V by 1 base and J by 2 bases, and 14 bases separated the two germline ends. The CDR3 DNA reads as TGTGCCAGCAGCCAAGGCGCTGTGGGCCTCAACTATGGCTACACCTTC. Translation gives CASSQGAVGLNYGYTF.

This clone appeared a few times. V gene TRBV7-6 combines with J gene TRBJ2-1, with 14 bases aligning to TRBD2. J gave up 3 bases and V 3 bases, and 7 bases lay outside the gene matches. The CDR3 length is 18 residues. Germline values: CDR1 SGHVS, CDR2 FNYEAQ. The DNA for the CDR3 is TGTGCCAGCAGCTTTCCCAGGACTAGCGGGGGGAACTACAATGAGCAGTTCTTC. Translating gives CASSFPRTSGGNYNEQFF.

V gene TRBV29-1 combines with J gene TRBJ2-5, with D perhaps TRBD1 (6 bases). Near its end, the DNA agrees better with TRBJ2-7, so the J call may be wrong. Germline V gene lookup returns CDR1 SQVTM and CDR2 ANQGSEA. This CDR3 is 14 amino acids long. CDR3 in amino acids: CSVGGRLGGYEQYF. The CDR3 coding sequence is TGCAGCGTTGGTGGCAGGCTAGGGGGCTACGAGCAGTACTTC.

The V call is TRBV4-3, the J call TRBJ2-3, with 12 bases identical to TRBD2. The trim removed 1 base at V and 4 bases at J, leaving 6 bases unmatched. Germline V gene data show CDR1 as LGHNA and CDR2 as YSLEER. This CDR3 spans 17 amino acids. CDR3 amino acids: CASSQGVGLAGPDTQYF. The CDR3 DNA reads TGCGCCAGCAGCCAAGGAGTCGGACTAGCGGGACCAGATACGCAGTATTTT.

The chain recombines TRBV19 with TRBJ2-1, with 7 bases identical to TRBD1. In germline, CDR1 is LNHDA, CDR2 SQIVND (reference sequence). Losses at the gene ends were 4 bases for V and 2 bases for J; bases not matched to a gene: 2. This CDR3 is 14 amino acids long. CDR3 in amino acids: CASSRQGAYNEQFF. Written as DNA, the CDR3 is TGTGCCAGTAGTAGGCAGGGGGCCTACAATGAGCAGTTCTTC.

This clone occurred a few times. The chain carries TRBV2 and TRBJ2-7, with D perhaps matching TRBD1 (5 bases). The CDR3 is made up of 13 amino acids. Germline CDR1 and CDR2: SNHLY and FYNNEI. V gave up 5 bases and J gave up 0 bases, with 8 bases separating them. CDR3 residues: CASSPDNSYEQYF. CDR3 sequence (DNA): TGTGCCAGCAGTCCGGACAACTCCTACGAGCAGTACTTC.

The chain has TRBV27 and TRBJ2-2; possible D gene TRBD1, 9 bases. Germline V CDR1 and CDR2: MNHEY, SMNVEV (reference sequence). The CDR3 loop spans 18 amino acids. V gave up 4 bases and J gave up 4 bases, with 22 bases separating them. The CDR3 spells CASSSTGGLGGGTGELFF. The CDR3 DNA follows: TGTGCCAGCAGTTCGACAGGGGGACTAGGCGGGGGCACCGGGGAGCTGTTTTTT.

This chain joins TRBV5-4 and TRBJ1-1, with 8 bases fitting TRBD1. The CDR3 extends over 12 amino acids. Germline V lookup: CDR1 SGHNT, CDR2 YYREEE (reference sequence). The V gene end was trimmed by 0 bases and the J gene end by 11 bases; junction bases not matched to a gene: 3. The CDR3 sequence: CASSLADRDAFF. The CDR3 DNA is TGTGCCAGCAGCTTGGCGGACAGGGATGCTTTCTTT.

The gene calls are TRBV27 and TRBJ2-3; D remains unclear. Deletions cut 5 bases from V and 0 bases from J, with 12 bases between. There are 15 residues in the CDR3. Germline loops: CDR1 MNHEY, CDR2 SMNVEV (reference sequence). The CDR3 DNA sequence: TGTGCCAGCAGTAAAAGCTTCCCTAGCACAGATACGCAGTATTTT. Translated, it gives CASSKSFPSTDTQYF.

The CDR3 DNA follows: TGTGCCAGCAGATTCCAAACTAGCGGGAGCACAGATACGCAGTATTTT. Translated: CASRFQTSGSTDTQYF. The chain has TRBV4-2 and TRBJ2-3, with 9 bases fitting TRBD2. CDR1 is LGHNA and CDR2 is YNFKEQ in the germline V gene. J lost 0 bases, V lost 6 bases, and 7 bases had no gene match. This CDR3 has 16 amino acids.

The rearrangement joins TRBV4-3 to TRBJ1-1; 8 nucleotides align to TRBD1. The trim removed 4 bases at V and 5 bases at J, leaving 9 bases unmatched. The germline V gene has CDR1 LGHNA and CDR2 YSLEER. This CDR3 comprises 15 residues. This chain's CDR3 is CASSLDRGGGTEAFF. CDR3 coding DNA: TGCGCCAGCAGCCTTGACAGGGGCGGAGGGACTGAAGCTTTCTTT.

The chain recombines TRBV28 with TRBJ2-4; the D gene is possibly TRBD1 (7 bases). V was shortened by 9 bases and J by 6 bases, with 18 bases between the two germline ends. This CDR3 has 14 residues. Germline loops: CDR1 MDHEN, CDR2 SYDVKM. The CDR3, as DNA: TGTGCCAGTGGGGCAGGGGGAGGTCGAAACATTCAGTACTTC. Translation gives CASGAGGGRNIQYF.

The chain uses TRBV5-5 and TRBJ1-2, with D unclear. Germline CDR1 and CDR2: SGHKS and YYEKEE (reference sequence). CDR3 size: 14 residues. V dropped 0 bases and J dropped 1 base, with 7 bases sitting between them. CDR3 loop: CASSLEQFNYGYTF. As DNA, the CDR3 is TGTGCCAGCAGCTTGGAACAGTTTAACTATGGCTACACCTTC. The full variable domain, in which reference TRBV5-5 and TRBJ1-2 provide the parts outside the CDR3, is DAGVTQSPTHLIKTRGQQVTLRCSPISGHKSVSWYQQVLGQGPQFIFQYYEKEERGRGNFPDRFSARQFPNYSSELNVNALLLGDSALYLCASSLEQFNYGYTFGSGTRLTVV.

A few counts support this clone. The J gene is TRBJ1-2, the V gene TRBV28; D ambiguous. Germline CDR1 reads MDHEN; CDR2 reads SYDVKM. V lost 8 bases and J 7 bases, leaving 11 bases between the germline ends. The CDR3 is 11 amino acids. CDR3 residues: CASRFAAGYTF. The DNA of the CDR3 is TGTGCCAGCCGATTTGCGGCTGGCTACACCTTC.

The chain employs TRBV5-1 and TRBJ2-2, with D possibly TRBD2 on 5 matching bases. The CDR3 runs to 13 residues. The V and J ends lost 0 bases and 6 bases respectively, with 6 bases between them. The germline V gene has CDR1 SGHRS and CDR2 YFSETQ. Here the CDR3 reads CASSLGGAGELFF. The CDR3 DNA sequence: TGCGCCAGCAGCTTGGGGGGAGCCGGGGAGCTGTTTTTT.

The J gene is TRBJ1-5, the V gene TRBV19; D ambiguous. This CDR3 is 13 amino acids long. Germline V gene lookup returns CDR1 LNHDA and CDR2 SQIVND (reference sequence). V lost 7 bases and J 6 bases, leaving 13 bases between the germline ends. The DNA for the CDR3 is TGTGCCAGTACCCTCAGGTTAACTCAGCCCCAGCATTTT. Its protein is CASTLRLTQPQHF.